The 20 T cell receptor beta chains given below trace back to one sample, sequenced in a study of OX40 agonist ivuxolimab in advanced cancers. Sequencing was performed with immunoSEQ multiplex PCR; in TCRdb, only in-frame clones are kept and a portion is missing. The profile shows 95,000 to 150,000 clones, 90% to 95% of them singletons. The sample was CD4+ or CD8+ T cells sorted from blood, taken in a trial of the OX40 agonist ivuxolimab. These receptors were collected from an adult with an advanced solid tumor such as melanoma, head and neck, liver or kidney cancer.

This clone showed up just once. V and J are TRBV5-4 and TRBJ2-7; 8 positions match TRBD2. From germline, CDR1 is SGHNT and CDR2 YYREEE (reference sequence). The trim removed 3 bases at V and 6 bases at J, leaving 17 bases unmatched. This CDR3 region has 17 residues. CDR3 protein: CASSSMLNSGVGGEQYF. CDR3 in DNA: TGTGCCAGCAGCTCAATGCTCAATAGCGGGGTTGGGGGCGAGCAGTACTTC.

This rearrangement joins TRBV5-6 to TRBJ2-1; 7 nucleotides align to TRBD1. After removal of 5 bases from V and 0 bases from J, the junction contained 5 bases not matched to a gene. This CDR3 is built from 15 residues. CDR1 SGHDT and CDR2 YYEEEE come from the germline V gene. The CDR3 nucleotides read TGTGCCAGCAGTCCGACAGGGCTCTCCTACAATGAGCAGTTCTTC. Its protein is CASSPTGLSYNEQFF.

The chain carries TRBV18 and TRBJ1-4; no clear D. CDR1 and CDR2 from the germline V gene are KGHSH and LQKENI. This CDR3 comprises 11 residues. Trimming removed 4 bases at V and 7 bases at J, with 4 bases between. This chain's CDR3 is CASSRGEKLFF. The CDR3 DNA reads as TGTGCCAGCTCACGGGGTGAAAAACTGTTTTTT.

The chain combines TRBV6-5 with TRBJ2-1; perhaps TRBD2 as D (5 bases). This CDR3 comprises 13 residues. Germline V gives CDR1 MNHEY, CDR2 SVGAGI. Trimming removed 9 bases from V and 5 bases from J, with 14 bases in between. The CDR3 DNA reads TGTGCCAGTCGTAGGACTGCCAACAATGAGCAGTTCTTC. Its translation: CASRRTANNEQFF.

A word on this clone: Other DNA sequences from this sample encode an identical CDR3 as well. The chain uses TRBV30 and TRBJ2-3; TRBD2 agrees at 9 bases. Germline CDR1 and CDR2: GTSNPN and SVGIG (reference sequence). The CDR3 loop spans 15 amino acids. The J segment lost 2 bases and the V segment lost 0 bases, leaving 3 bases of the junction unmatched. CDR3 region: CAWSVTSGYTDTQYF. CDR3 DNA sequence: TGTGCCTGGAGTGTCACTAGCGGGTACACAGATACGCAGTATTTT.

The J gene is TRBJ1-1, the V gene TRBV28; no definite D call. The CDR3 has 11 residues. The germline gives CDR1 MDHEN, CDR2 SYDVKM. With 2 bases removed from V and 7 bases from J, the gap between germline ends came to 5 bases. In nucleotides, the CDR3 is TGTGCCAGCAGTTTAAGTTTTGAAGCTTTCTTT. Amino acids: CASSLSFEAFF.

The chain recombines TRBV19 with TRBJ2-3; 7 positions agree with TRBD1. The CDR3 consists of 14 residues. V dropped 8 bases and J dropped 4; count of bases not matched to a gene: 9. The germline V gene encodes CDR1 LNHDA and CDR2 SQIVND (reference sequence). The DNA for the CDR3 is TGTGCCAGTTCGGAAGGGGGCGCGGCAGATACGCAGTATTTT. Translation: CASSEGGAADTQYF.

The V gene is TRBV6-1, the J gene TRBJ2-1; the match to TRBD1 covers 10 bases. Per the germline V gene, CDR1 is MNHNS and CDR2 is SASEGT. This CDR3 is built from 15 residues. Unmatched junction bases numbered 4, after V lost 5 bases and J lost 3 bases. CDR3 DNA sequence: TGTGCCAGCAGTTCCGGGACAGGGGTCTACAATGAGCAGTTCTTC. It specifies CASSSGTGVYNEQFF.

This rearrangement joins TRBV6-6 to TRBJ2-2; possibly TRBD1 for D (5 bases). The V gene's germline CDR1 is MNHNY and CDR2 SVGAGI (reference sequence). The CDR3 has 15 residues. The V end lost 6 bases, the J end lost 8 bases, and 19 bases lay between the germline ends. For the CDR3, the DNA is TGTGCCAGCAGACGGACACGCACCCCCACGGGGGAGCTGTTTTTT. Translation: CASRRTRTPTGELFF.

The gene calls are TRBV19 and TRBJ1-1; 8 bases match TRBD1. This CDR3 has 15 residues. The germline gives CDR1 LNHDA, CDR2 SQIVND (reference sequence). V lost 7 bases, J lost 0 bases, and 7 bases stayed unmatched. The CDR3 DNA reads TGTGCCAGTAAGTCAGGGGGCGATCTGAACACTGAAGCTTTCTTT. Protein product: CASKSGGDLNTEAFF.

The V and J genes are TRBV7-6 and TRBJ1-1, with TRBD1 matching over 7 bases. CDR3 length equals 11 residues. With V trimmed by 8 bases and J by 4 bases, 1 base remained unmatched. The germline CDR1 and CDR2 sequences are SGHVS and FNYEAQ. CDR3 DNA sequence: TGTGCCAGCCAGGGGGGCACTGAAGCTTTCTTT. Protein: CASQGGTEAFF.

CDR3 coding DNA: TGTGCCAGCTCACGCCGACAGGGGGAGGAAGGCTACACCTTC. It is translated as CASSRRQGEEGYTF. The chain has TRBV18 and TRBJ1-2; 9 bases map to TRBD1. CDR1 is KGHSH, CDR2 LQKENI, per germline. The CDR3 has 14 amino acids. V shed 4 bases and J 8 bases; nucleotides not matched to a gene: 8. Full variable domain (rest looked up from reference TRBV18 and TRBJ1-2): NAGVMQNPRHLVRRRGQEARLRCSPMKGHSHVYWYRQLPEEGLKFMVYLQKENIIDESGMPKERFSAEFPKEGPSILRIQQVVRGDSAAYFCASSRRQGEEGYTFGSGTRLTVV.

V and J are TRBV5-1 and TRBJ2-3; 8 bases are a match to TRBD2. The CDR3 spans 19 residues. Germline V gene lookup returns CDR1 SGHRS and CDR2 YFSETQ. Losses at the gene ends were 0 bases for V and 2 bases for J; bases not matched to a gene: 14. Written as DNA, the CDR3 is TGCGCCAGCAGCTTGGCCGGATCGGGGCAGCGGGGGCACACAGATACGCAGTATTTT. Protein: CASSLAGSGQRGHTDTQYF.

This chain connects TRBV14 to TRBJ2-3; D unclear. This CDR3 has 14 residues. V shed 0 bases and J shed 4 bases, with 8 bases lying between them. CDR1 is SGHDN and CDR2 is FVKESK in the germline V gene. The CDR3 protein is CASSQDGRPDTQYF. Here the CDR3 DNA reads TGTGCCAGCAGCCAAGATGGTCGCCCAGATACGCAGTATTTT.

The rearrangement joins TRBV18 to TRBJ2-1, with a tentative D call TRBD1 (6 bases). This CDR3 has 15 residues. V was pared by 0 bases and J by 5 bases, with 11 bases between. Germline V gene sequence: CDR1 KGHSH, CDR2 LQKENI. The CDR3 loop is CASSPPNRVDNEQFF. The CDR3 DNA sequence: TGTGCCAGCTCACCACCGAACAGGGTCGACAATGAGCAGTTCTTC.

In this sample, this clone turned up once. The V gene is TRBV6-6, the J gene TRBJ1-2; 7 bases line up with TRBD1. In germline, CDR1 is MNHNY, CDR2 SVGAGI (reference sequence). The CDR3 loop spans 14 amino acids. After removal of 6 bases from V and 3 bases from J, the junction contained 7 bases not matched to a gene. The CDR3 DNA reads as TGTGCCAGCAGCTCAGGGGGGCAGGACTATGGCTACACCTTC. Amino acids: CASSSGGQDYGYTF.

The rearrangement joins TRBV5-5 to TRBJ2-1; 10 bases match TRBD2. The CDR3 totals 16 residues. CDR1 is SGHKS, CDR2 YYEKEE, per germline (reference sequence). V shed 3 bases, J shed 3 bases, and the junction held 6 bases outside the gene matches. Here the CDR3 DNA reads TGTGCCAGCAGCTCCAATGGACTAGCGGTCTACAATGAGCAGTTCTTC. Translated: CASSSNGLAVYNEQFF.

The rearrangement uses TRBV28 and TRBJ1-2; tentative D call: TRBD1 (5 bases). Trimming stripped 5 bases from V and 8 bases from J, with 27 bases between. The CDR3 contains 17 residues. The germline V gene has CDR1 MDHEN and CDR2 SYDVKM. CDR3 coding DNA: TGTGCCAGCAGTCCGGTAGGAGCGGGACGACTCCCCGCGGGCTACACCTTC. It specifies CASSPVGAGRLPAGYTF.

This rearrangement joins TRBV18 to TRBJ2-5; 9 nucleotides agree with TRBD2. The CDR3 is made up of 16 amino acids. Losses at the gene ends were 0 bases for V and 4 bases for J; bases not matched to a gene: 6. Germline CDR1 is KGHSH and CDR2 is LQKENI. The CDR3 DNA sequence: TGTGCCAGCTCACCACCGTCGCGGGGGGGAGGAGAGACCCAGTACTTC. Amino acids: CASSPPSRGGGETQYF.

The chain is built from TRBV9 and TRBJ2-5; 11 bases fit TRBD2. The CDR3 extends over 17 amino acids. Germline-derived CDR1 and CDR2 are SGDLS and YYNGEE. The J segment lost 1 base and the V segment lost 3 bases, leaving 8 bases of the junction unmatched. CDR3 in DNA: TGTGCCAGCAGCGCACGGGCTAGCGGGAGGCTCCAAGAGACCCAGTACTTC. Its translation: CASSARASGRLQETQYF.